This TCR beta chain was captured in a study (dated by TCRdb to 2016 to 2018). For the study in its entirety: The study investigated the origins of HIV persistence in individuals who naturally controlled HIV infection.

The library was made by 5' RACE. Sequencing used an Illumina HiSeq 2000. TCRdb reran the public reads through fastp at Q25 and MiXCR, keeping productive beta chains. Each CDR3 protein appears once, grouped with its most common genes and DNA. Present in this sample are around 3,000 distinct CDR3 sequences, 6.5% to 7% of which were seen just once. The ten largest make up less than 6.5% of the sample. This clonotype is medium-sized (0.01 to 0.1%). No cognate antigen has been identified for it. Base qualities are missing; no much larger clone stands one base away. Deletion took 6 bases off V and 3 bases off J, with a span of 18 bases between the germline ends. The CDR3 spans 16 residues, from the cysteine through the phenylalanine. Just CDR3 DNA is preserved here, 48 bases in frame from base 1.

Source material: total memory T cells from blood PBMCs. Explained via the paper, the cell subset or site label denotes: transitional memory CD4+ T cells. The TCR sequence derives from a female donor with HIV. The V and J segments used are TRBV12-3 or TRBV12-4 and TRBJ2-1; the D gene cannot be resolved beyond TRBD1 or TRBD2, each matching 6 bases. The CDR3 reads CASSPSRGLVYNEQFF. The nucleotides are TGTGCCAGCAGCCCTAGCCGGGGGCTAGTCTACAATGAGCAGTTCTTC.